The TCR beta chain described here comes from a study of T cell repertoires in cytomegalovirus infection. As for this clonotype: Its antigen is not known. The junction shows a germline mismatch at one end, possibly a read error.

The CDR3 is 16 residues long. Germline V gene data show CDR1 as LNHDA and CDR2 as SQIVND (reference sequence). TCRdb redid the calling of the reads with MiXCR, one entry per CDR3 protein. Of about 98,000 distinct CDR3 sequences listed, approximately 15% are singletons. Findings and caveats of the study: Carriage of CMV together with the relevant HLA was identifiable through cumulative public TCR beta family frequency. Across the ex vivo response, the dominant clonotypes were HLA-C-restricted CMV-specific TCR beta clonotypes.

The chain uses TRBV19 and TRBJ1-1; TRBD1 aligns across 10 bases. The source material was PBMCs. The TCR comes from a human donor in good health (CMV status not recorded). Some clones in this sample may be carry-over from other donors' samples. CDR3 DNA sequence: TGTGCCAGTTGTATGGAAGGGACAGGGGCGGACACTGAAGCTTTCTTT. As protein: CASCMEGTGADTEAFF.